A single sample gave rise to the 32 T cell receptor beta chains below, sequenced in a study of T cell responses to AZD1222 COVID-19 vaccine. TCRdb's copy holds only in-frame clones and misses some; the assay was immunoSEQ multiplex PCR. The sample yields 70,000 or so clones, about four fifths seen once. The material was peripheral blood, obtained on day 0 of MenACWY control vaccination. The receptors derive from an adult in good health.

This clone was seen only a few times. The chain employs TRBV10-3 and TRBJ2-3, with 8 bases that match TRBD2. Trimming cost V 7 bases and J 4 bases; bases outside gene matches: 7. The CDR3 loop spans 14 amino acids. In germline, CDR1 is ENHRY, CDR2 SYGVKD. CDR3 region: CAINAGGAADTQYF. In DNA, the CDR3 is TGTGCCATCAACGCGGGGGGCGCCGCAGATACGCAGTATTTT.

V and J are TRBV5-6 and TRBJ1-6, with 10 bases that match TRBD1. This CDR3 contains 14 residues. V dropped 6 bases and J dropped 12; count of bases not matched to a gene: 9. Germline V gene sequence: CDR1 SGHDT, CDR2 YYEEEE. Written as DNA, the CDR3 is TGTGCCAGCACCCGGACAGGGGGAGATCAACCCCTCCACTTT. It is translated as CASTRTGGDQPLHF.

On this clone: One junction end does not reproduce the germline sequence, and a read error may be involved. V usage is TRBV3-1 (or the pseudogene TRBV3-2) and J usage is TRBJ2-2, with unresolved D. This CDR3 spans 13 amino acids. Germline V lookup: CDR1 LGHDT, CDR2 YNNKEL (reference sequence). The CDR3 DNA sequence: TGTGCCAGCAGCCACCCGAATACCGGGGAGCTGTTTTTT. Protein sequence: CASSHPNTGELFF.

This chain joins TRBV4-1 and TRBJ2-3; possibly TRBD2 for D (5 bases). The V gene lost 2 bases and the J gene lost 4 bases, with 10 bases spanning the gap. The germline V gene has CDR1 MGHRA and CDR2 YSYEKL. This CDR3 region has 14 residues. CDR3 amino acids: CASSQTLLADTQYF. CDR3 nucleotide sequence: TGCGCCAGCAGCCAAACCCTACTAGCAGATACGCAGTATTTT.

The V call is TRBV14, the J call TRBJ2-7; no firm D call. There are 12 residues in the CDR3. The germline gives CDR1 SGHDN, CDR2 FVKESK. V gave up 2 bases and J gave up 9 bases, with 11 bases separating them. For the CDR3, the DNA is TGTGCCAGCAGCCAATCGGCCTTCCGGCAGTACTTC. This sequence encodes CASSQSAFRQYF.

This chain connects TRBV7-9 to TRBJ2-2, with 11 bases fitting TRBD1. Per germline, CDR1 SEHNR and CDR2 FQNEAQ (reference sequence). CDR3 length equals 17 residues. J was trimmed by 3 bases and V by 5 bases; bases with no gene match: 8. The CDR3 is CASSPRTGGVDTGELFF. Here the CDR3 DNA reads TGTGCCAGCAGCCCAAGGACAGGGGGCGTCGACACCGGGGAGCTGTTTTTT.

CDR3 amino acids: CASRDRDGIYGYTF. The CDR3, as DNA: TGTGCCAGCAGGGACCGGGACGGTATCTATGGCTACACCTTC. The V call is TRBV27, the J call TRBJ1-2, with D maybe TRBD1 (5 bases). The CDR3 is 14 amino acids. Trimming removed 6 bases from V and 4 bases from J, with 15 bases in between. Germline CDR1 reads MNHEY; CDR2 reads SMNVEV (reference sequence).

The gene calls are TRBV29-1 and TRBJ1-1; 7 bases match TRBD1. The CDR3 covers 13 residues. V shed 7 bases, J shed 6 bases, and the junction held 11 bases outside the gene matches. CDR1 SQVTM and CDR2 ANQGSEA come from the germline V gene. The CDR3 nucleotides are TGCAGCGCTAGACCAGGGGGTAGGTCTGAAGCTTTCTTT. Its translation is CSARPGGRSEAFF.

Concerning this clone: Different DNA sequences within this sample yield the same CDR3. This chain uses TRBV19 with TRBJ1-1; tentatively, D is TRBD1 (5 bases). Trimming removed 3 bases from V and 2 bases from J, with 7 bases in between. The V gene's germline CDR1 is LNHDA and CDR2 SQIVND (reference sequence). CDR3 length: 13 amino acids. The CDR3 here is CASSMTVNTEAFF. CDR3 coding DNA: TGTGCCAGTAGTATGACAGTCAACACTGAAGCTTTCTTT.

V gene TRBV18 combines with J gene TRBJ2-3; a weak D match, TRBD2 (5 bases). Germline assignment: CDR1 KGHSH and CDR2 LQKENI. The CDR3 covers 11 residues. Between the trimmed V and J ends, which lost 3 bases and 11 bases, there was a span of 9 bases. The CDR3 region is CASSPGSGQYF. CDR3 sequence (DNA): TGTGCCAGCTCACCTGGGAGTGGGCAGTATTTT.

The chain couples TRBV5-1 to TRBJ2-3; maybe TRBD2 (6 bases). The CDR3 is made up of 16 amino acids. Trimming removed 4 bases at V and 0 bases at J, with 15 bases between. Germline loops: CDR1 SGHRS, CDR2 YFSETQ. Written as DNA, the CDR3 is TGCGCCAGCAGCAAGCAGGCCGGGACTAGCACAGATACGCAGTATTTT. Translation gives CASSKQAGTSTDTQYF.

CDR3 coding DNA: TGTGCCAGCAGCCGGGACAGGGGGAGAGAGCAGTACTTC. Translation: CASSRDRGREQYF. The chain has TRBV7-9 and TRBJ2-7; 11 positions match TRBD1. Trimming removed 5 bases from V and 7 bases from J; junction bases left unmatched: 4. Germline loops: CDR1 SEHNR, CDR2 FQNEAQ (reference sequence). This CDR3 has 13 amino acids. Full variable domain (outside the CDR3, taken from reference TRBV7-9 and TRBJ2-7): DTGVSQNPRHKITKRGQNVTFRCDPISEHNRLYWYRQTLGQGPEFLTYFQNEAQLEKSRLLSDRFSAERPKGSFSTLEIQRTEQGDSAMYLCASSRDRGREQYFGPGTRLTVT.

The chain has TRBV6-4 and TRBJ2-2, with D unresolved. CDR3 length: 14 amino acids. Germline loops: CDR1 MRHNA, CDR2 SNTAGT. Trimming cost V 4 bases and J 0 bases, with 6 bases left between them. CDR3 sequence (DNA): TGTGCCAGCAGTGGCTCGGCGAACACCGGGGAGCTGTTTTTT. Protein product: CASSGSANTGELFF.

This chain joins TRBV3-1 (or the pseudogene TRBV3-2) and TRBJ1-5; 12 nucleotides align to TRBD1. Germline CDR1 and CDR2: LGHDT and YNNKEL (reference sequence). The CDR3 totals 18 residues. Germline trimming cut 4 bases from V and 3 bases from J; bases unmatched to any gene: 10. CDR3 sequence (DNA): TGTGCCAGCAGCCGCGGGACAGGGGGCGGGTATGACAATCAGCCCCAGCATTTT. As protein: CASSRGTGGGYDNQPQHF.

CDR3 in DNA: TGTGCCAGCAGCGGAGCCGGCCGTTACACAGATACGCAGTATTTT. It codes for CASSGAGRYTDTQYF. The chain uses TRBV9 and TRBJ2-3; D is ambiguous. The V gene lost 3 bases and the J gene lost 2 bases, with 13 bases spanning the gap. The CDR3 has 15 amino acids. Germline V CDR1 and CDR2: SGDLS, YYNGEE.

The rearrangement joins TRBV27 to TRBJ2-1; 10 positions match TRBD2. From germline, CDR1 is MNHEY and CDR2 SMNVEV (reference sequence). CDR3 length equals 15 residues. The J segment lost 9 bases and the V segment lost 5 bases, leaving 10 bases of the junction unmatched. The CDR3: CASSTSLAGEGEQFF. CDR3 bases: TGTGCCAGCAGTACAAGTCTAGCGGGGGAGGGTGAGCAGTTCTTC.

The gene calls are TRBV7-2 and TRBJ2-5; D possibly matches TRBD1 or TRBD2 (5 bases each). Germline V gene data show CDR1 as SGHTA and CDR2 as FQGNSA. The CDR3 totals 14 residues. V was clipped by 5 bases and J by 4 bases, with 14 bases between them. DNA of the CDR3: TGTGCCAGCAGCACACCGAGGGACCGAGAGACCCAGTACTTC. Protein product: CASSTPRDRETQYF.

The gene calls are TRBV5-1 and TRBJ2-1; 13 nucleotides match TRBD2. Unmatched junction bases numbered 3, after V lost 3 bases and J lost 6 bases. The length of the CDR3 is 15 residues. In germline, CDR1 is SGHRS, CDR2 YFSETQ. The CDR3, as DNA: TGCGCCAGCAGCTCGACTAGCGGGAGGAGCAATGAGCAGTTCTTC. Amino acids: CASSSTSGRSNEQFF. Full variable domain (missing parts from reference TRBV5-1 and TRBJ2-1): KAGVTQTPRYLIKTRGQQVTLSCSPISGHRSVSWYQQTPGQGLQFLFEYFSETQRNKGNFPGRFSGRQFSNSRSEMNVSTLELGDSALYLCASSSTSGRSNEQFFGPGTRLTVL.

The V gene is TRBV7-8, the J gene TRBJ2-5, with a tentative D call TRBD2 (6 bases). Trimming cost V 8 bases and J 5 bases, with 15 bases left between them. Per germline, CDR1 SGHVS and CDR2 FQNEAQ. The CDR3 consists of 13 residues. CDR3 sequence reads: CASGGSIGETQYF. In DNA, the CDR3 is TGTGCCAGCGGGGGGAGTATAGGGGAGACCCAGTACTTC.

The chain links TRBV15 to TRBJ2-5, with 7 nucleotides matching TRBD1. The CDR3 is 13 residues long. V lost 5 bases, J lost 1 base, and 1 base stayed unmatched. Germline CDR1 reads LNHNV; CDR2 reads YYDKDF (reference sequence). CDR3 in amino acids: CATSGDSQETQYF. DNA of the CDR3: TGTGCCACCAGCGGGGACAGCCAAGAGACCCAGTACTTC.

This clone was observed once. The chain uses TRBV5-1 and TRBJ2-6; D is unclear. Germline V gene sequence: CDR1 SGHRS, CDR2 YFSETQ. Trimming removed 1 base from V and 0 bases from J, with 17 bases in between. The CDR3 has 19 amino acids. This CDR3 reads CASSLQPGSFNSGANVLTF. DNA for the CDR3: TGCGCCAGCAGCTTGCAACCAGGTTCCTTCAACTCTGGGGCCAACGTCCTGACTTTC. Full variable domain (rest looked up from reference TRBV5-1 and TRBJ2-6): KAGVTQTPRYLIKTRGQQVTLSCSPISGHRSVSWYQQTPGQGLQFLFEYFSETQRNKGNFPGRFSGRQFSNSRSEMNVSTLELGDSALYLCASSLQPGSFNSGANVLTFGAGSRLTVL.

The table lists this clone with a count of one. This chain connects TRBV7-9 to TRBJ1-1; D remains unclear. The V and J ends lost 4 bases and 4 bases respectively, with 13 bases between them. There are 14 residues in the CDR3. CDR1 and CDR2 (germline): SEHNR, FQNEAQ (reference sequence). CDR3 sequence reads: CASSSGPGSTEAFF. The DNA of the CDR3 is TGTGCCAGCAGCTCAGGACCGGGGAGCACTGAAGCTTTCTTT. Variable domain in full (rest from reference TRBV7-9 and TRBJ1-1): DTGVSQNPRHKITKRGQNVTFRCDPISEHNRLYWYRQTLGQGPEFLTYFQNEAQLEKSRLLSDRFSAERPKGSFSTLEIQRTEQGDSAMYLCASSSGPGSTEAFFGQGTRLTVV.

The rearrangement joins TRBV19 to TRBJ2-2, with D perhaps TRBD2 (5 bases). The V end lost 3 bases, the J end lost 2 bases, and 22 bases lay between the germline ends. CDR3 size: 19 residues. Germline lookup yields CDR1 LNHDA and CDR2 SQIVND (reference sequence). In nucleotides, the CDR3 is TGTGCCAGTAGTATGATGGGGAGTCGAGGGCGGAGAAACACCGGGGAGCTGTTTTTT. It specifies CASSMMGSRGRRNTGELFF.

The V and J genes are TRBV29-1 and TRBJ1-1; D perhaps matches TRBD1 (5 bases). CDR3 length equals 12 residues. V gave up 4 bases and J gave up 6 bases, with 12 bases separating them. Looked up from germline, CDR1 is SQVTM and CDR2 is ANQGSEA. CDR3 nucleotides: TGCAGCGTTGTCACAGGTGGGGCTGAAGCTTTCTTT. As protein: CSVVTGGAEAFF.

The chain links TRBV6-5 to TRBJ1-1, with D hard to call. The CDR3 has 13 amino acids. Looked up from germline, CDR1 is MNHEY and CDR2 is SVGAGI. Between the trimmed V and J ends, which lost 10 bases and 0 bases, there was a span of 12 bases. Written as DNA, the CDR3 is TGTGCCACCCGACCGAGAATGAACACTGAAGCTTTCTTT. Residues: CATRPRMNTEAFF.

V and J are TRBV5-1 and TRBJ1-1; D is undetermined. Germline CDR1 reads SGHRS; CDR2 reads YFSETQ. This CDR3 region has 13 residues. V lost 0 bases to trimming and J lost 2 bases, with 5 bases between them. The CDR3 reads CASSLEGNTEAFF. CDR3 sequence (DNA): TGCGCCAGCAGCTTGGAAGGAAACACTGAAGCTTTCTTT.

The gene calls are TRBV30 and TRBJ2-1, with 8 bases matching TRBD2. Germline trimming cut 2 bases from V and 6 bases from J; bases unmatched to any gene: 6. The CDR3 length is 14 residues. Germline V gene data show CDR1 as GTSNPN and CDR2 as SVGIG (reference sequence). The CDR3 DNA reads TGTGCCTGGAGTTTAGCTAGCGGGCCCAATGAGCAGTTCTTC. This translates into CAWSLASGPNEQFF.

The CDR3 reads CASSRQVTGELFF. The CDR3 DNA is TGTGCCAGCAGCAGACAGGTCACCGGGGAGCTGTTTTTT. The chain employs TRBV14 and TRBJ2-2, with TRBD1 as a possible D gene (6 bases). The CDR3 contains 13 residues. From germline, CDR1 is SGHDN and CDR2 FVKESK. The V end was cut by 5 bases, the J end by 4 bases, with 8 bases between.

The chain is built from TRBV30 and TRBJ2-1; D possibly corresponds to TRBD1 (6 bases). The CDR3 length is 11 residues. Germline CDR1 is GTSNPN and CDR2 is SVGIG (reference sequence). Trimming took off 5 bases at V and 10 bases at J, with 12 bases between the two ends. CDR3 sequence (DNA): TGTGCCTGGGCAAAAAGGGGGGAGCAGTTCTTC. This gives the protein CAWAKRGEQFF.

The rearrangement joins TRBV6-5 to TRBJ1-3; D unresolved. V gave up 5 bases and J gave up 4 bases, with 9 bases separating them. The germline V gene has CDR1 MNHEY and CDR2 SVGAGI. This CDR3 spans 13 amino acids. This CDR3 is CASSMIKGNTIYF. The CDR3 DNA reads as TGTGCCAGCAGTATGATTAAAGGAAACACCATATATTTT.

This chain joins TRBV2 and TRBJ2-5; weak D call: TRBD1 (5 bases). V was pared by 1 base and J by 6 bases, with 9 bases between. Germline lookup yields CDR1 SNHLY and CDR2 FYNNEI. The CDR3 runs to 13 residues. The CDR3 coding sequence is TGTGCCAGCAGTGAAGGCAGGGATAAGACCCAGTACTTC. Residues: CASSEGRDKTQYF.

The rearrangement links TRBV5-1 to TRBJ2-7; TRBD1 might be the D (6 bases). Trimming pared 4 bases from V and 7 bases from J, leaving 21 bases between. The CDR3 consists of 15 residues. Germline values: CDR1 SGHRS, CDR2 YFSETQ. The DNA for the CDR3 is TGCGCCAGCAGCCCGCTAGGGGGTGGATTTGGGGAGCAGTACTTC. Residues: CASSPLGGGFGEQYF.